This TCR beta chain was captured in a study of cytomegalovirus exposure and HLA in healthy donors. Study-level information: A previous analysis identified 100 million to 120 million unique TCR beta sequences derived from 180 million or so T cells.

As concerns this clone: Other DNA sequences in this sample translate to the same CDR3.

There are 11 residues in the CDR3. V was clipped by 5 bases and J by 7 bases, with 6 bases between them. Germline CDR1 is MDHEN and CDR2 is SYDVKM. The PCR used 60 Vbeta and 13 Jbeta primers. TCRdb's copy holds only in-frame clones and misses some; the assay was immunoSEQ multiplex PCR. The sample records about 260,000 clones, 84% being singletons. The sequenced material came from PBMCs. This sequence was found in a woman aged 40 to 50 in good health and CMV-seropositive. The genes are TRBV28 and TRBJ2-1; tentatively, D is TRBD2 (6 bases). The CDR3 spells CASSRGNEQFF. CDR3 sequence (DNA): TGTGCCAGCAGTCGGGGGAATGAGCAGTTCTTC. The full variable domain, rest sourced from reference TRBV28 and TRBJ2-1, is DVKVTQSSRYLVKRTGEKVFLECVQDMDHENMFWYRQDPGLGLRLIYFSYDVKMKEKGDIPEGYSVSREKKERFSLILESASTNQTSMYLCASSRGNEQFFGPGTRLTVL.